This T cell receptor beta chain is drawn from a study of T-cell reconstitution after alpha-beta-depleted transplantation in children. General study results and limits: Several hundred graft clones that had expanded were reportedly the source of alpha-beta T cells about two months after transplant. At the one-year point after transplant, T-cell counts and TCRbeta diversity were found to come mostly from T cells that had been newly produced. After transplant, high TCRbeta diversity at day 60 in some patients arose from surviving recipient T cells and thymic progenitors.

Using unique molecular identifiers, the investigators prepared the TCRbeta library. From the PCR reads, TCRdb called clonotypes with MiXCR, one entry per CDR3 protein. Of under 850,000 distinct CDR3 sequences in the sample, about an eighth were seen once. Concerning this clonotype itself: Its matching antigen is unknown.

The clonotype originates from a girl aged 2 to 10 with congenital amegakaryocytic thrombocytopenia, due to receive a stem cell transplant. This specimen consisted of PBMCs, obtained before TCRalphabeta/CD19-depleted stem cell transplant.

CDR3 nucleotides: TGCAGTGCCCTAACGACTAGCGGGACCTCGGCCTACGAGCAGTACTTC. Amino acid sequence: CSALTTSGTSAYEQYF. The rearrangement uses TRBV20-1 and TRBJ2-7; TRBD2 aligns across 11 bases. The germline V gene has CDR1 DFQATT and CDR2 SNEGSKA (reference sequence). With V trimmed by 6 bases and J by 2 bases, 12 bases remained unmatched. This CDR3 is 16 amino acids long.